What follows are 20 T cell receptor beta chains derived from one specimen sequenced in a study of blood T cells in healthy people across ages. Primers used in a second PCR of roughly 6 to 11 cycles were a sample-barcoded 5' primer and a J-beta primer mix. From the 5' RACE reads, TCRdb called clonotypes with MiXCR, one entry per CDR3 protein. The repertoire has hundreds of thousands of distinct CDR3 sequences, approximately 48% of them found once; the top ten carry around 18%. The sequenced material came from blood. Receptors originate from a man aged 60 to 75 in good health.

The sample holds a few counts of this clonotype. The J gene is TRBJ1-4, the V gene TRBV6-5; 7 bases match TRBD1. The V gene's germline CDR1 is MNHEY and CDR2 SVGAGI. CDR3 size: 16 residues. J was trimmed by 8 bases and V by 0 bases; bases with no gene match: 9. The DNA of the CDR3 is TGTGCCAGCAGTTACTCGGAGGGGGCGCCGGGAGAAAAACTGTTTTTT. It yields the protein CASSYSEGAPGEKLFF.

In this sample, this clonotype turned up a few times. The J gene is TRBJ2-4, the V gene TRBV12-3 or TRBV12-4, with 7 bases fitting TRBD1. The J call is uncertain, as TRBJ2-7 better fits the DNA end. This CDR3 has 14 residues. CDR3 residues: CASSRQGKGYEQYF. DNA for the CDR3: TGTGCCAGCAGTCGACAGGGAAAGGGGTACGAGCAGTACTTC.

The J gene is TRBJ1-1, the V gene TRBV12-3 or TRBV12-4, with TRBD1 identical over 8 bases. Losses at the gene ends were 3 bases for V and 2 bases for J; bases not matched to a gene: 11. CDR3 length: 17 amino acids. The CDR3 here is CASSFSRMQGANTEAFF. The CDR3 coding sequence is TGTGCCAGCAGTTTCTCTAGAATGCAGGGGGCAAACACTGAAGCTTTCTTT.

The CDR3 coding sequence is TGTGCCAGCAGCGCACTAGCGGGGGCCAAGGAGACCCAGTACTTC. Residues: CASSALAGAKETQYF. This sequence joins TRBV9 and TRBJ2-4; 11 nucleotides line up with TRBD2. The J call may not be correct, given that the DNA end is closer to TRBJ2-5. CDR3 length equals 15 residues. Germline CDR1 is SGDLS and CDR2 is YYNGEE.

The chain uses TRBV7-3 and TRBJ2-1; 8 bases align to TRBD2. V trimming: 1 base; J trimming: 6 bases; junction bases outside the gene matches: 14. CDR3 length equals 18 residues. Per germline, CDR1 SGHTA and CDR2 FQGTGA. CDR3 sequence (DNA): TGTGCCAGCAGCTTAAGGGCCCTTCGGGGGGGCTCTGGCAATGAGCAGTTCTTC. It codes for CASSLRALRGGSGNEQFF.

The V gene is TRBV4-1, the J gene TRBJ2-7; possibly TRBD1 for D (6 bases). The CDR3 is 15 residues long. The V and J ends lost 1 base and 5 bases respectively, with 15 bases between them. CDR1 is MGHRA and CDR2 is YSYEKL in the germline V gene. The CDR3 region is CASSQGTDNADEQYF. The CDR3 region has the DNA TGCGCCAGCAGCCAAGGGACAGATAATGCTGACGAGCAGTACTTC.

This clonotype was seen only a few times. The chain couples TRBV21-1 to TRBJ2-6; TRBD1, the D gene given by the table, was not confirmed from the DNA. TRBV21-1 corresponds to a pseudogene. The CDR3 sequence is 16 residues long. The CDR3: CASTTGGASGANVLTF. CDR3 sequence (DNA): TGTGCCAGCACCACAGGGGGCGCGTCTGGGGCCAACGTCCTGACTTTC.

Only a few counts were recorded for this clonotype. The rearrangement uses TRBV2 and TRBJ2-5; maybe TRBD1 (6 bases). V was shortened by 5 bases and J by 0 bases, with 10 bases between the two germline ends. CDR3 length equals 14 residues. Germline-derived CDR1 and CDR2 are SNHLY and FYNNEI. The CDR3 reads CASSYREYQETQYF. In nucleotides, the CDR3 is TGTGCCAGCAGTTACAGGGAGTACCAAGAGACCCAGTACTTC.

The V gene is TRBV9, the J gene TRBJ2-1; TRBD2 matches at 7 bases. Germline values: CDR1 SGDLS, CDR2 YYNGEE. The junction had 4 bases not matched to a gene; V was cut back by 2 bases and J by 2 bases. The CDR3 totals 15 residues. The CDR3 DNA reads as TGTGCCAGCAGCGTCCGGGGGGACCCCTACAATGAGCAGTTCTTC. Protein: CASSVRGDPYNEQFF.

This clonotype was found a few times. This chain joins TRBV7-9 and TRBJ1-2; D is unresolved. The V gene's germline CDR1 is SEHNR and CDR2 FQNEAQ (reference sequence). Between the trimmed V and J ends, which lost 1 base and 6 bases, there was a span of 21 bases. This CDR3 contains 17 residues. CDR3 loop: CASSLDPTPSIGHGYTF. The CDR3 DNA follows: TGTGCCAGCAGCTTAGACCCCACACCGAGTATAGGGCATGGCTACACCTTC.

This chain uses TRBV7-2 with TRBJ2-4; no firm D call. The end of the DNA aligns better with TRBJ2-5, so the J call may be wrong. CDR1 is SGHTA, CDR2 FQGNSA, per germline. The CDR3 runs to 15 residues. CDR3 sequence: CASSMPGPTSETQYF. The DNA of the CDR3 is TGTGCCAGCAGCATGCCGGGCCCCACTTCGGAGACCCAGTACTTC.

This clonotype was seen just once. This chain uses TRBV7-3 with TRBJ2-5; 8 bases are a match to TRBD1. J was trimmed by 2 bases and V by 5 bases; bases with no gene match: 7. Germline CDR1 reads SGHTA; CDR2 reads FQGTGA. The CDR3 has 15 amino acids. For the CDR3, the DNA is TGTGCCAGCAGCATCGGGACAGGCCGTCAAGAGACCCAGTACTTC. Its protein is CASSIGTGRQETQYF.

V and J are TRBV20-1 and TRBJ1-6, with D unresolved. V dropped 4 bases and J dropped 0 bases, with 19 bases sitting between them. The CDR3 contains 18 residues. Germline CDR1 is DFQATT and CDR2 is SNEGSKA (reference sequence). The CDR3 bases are TGCAGTGCTATGCCCGAGTTTGGCAGGCCCTCCTATAATTCACCCCTCCACTTT. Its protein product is CSAMPEFGRPSYNSPLHF.

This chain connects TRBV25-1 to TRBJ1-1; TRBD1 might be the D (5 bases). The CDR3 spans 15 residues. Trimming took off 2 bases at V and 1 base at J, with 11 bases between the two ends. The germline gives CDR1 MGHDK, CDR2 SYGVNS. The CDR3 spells CASSERDLANTEAFF. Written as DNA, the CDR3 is TGTGCCAGCAGTGAAAGGGACCTGGCGAACACTGAAGCTTTCTTT.

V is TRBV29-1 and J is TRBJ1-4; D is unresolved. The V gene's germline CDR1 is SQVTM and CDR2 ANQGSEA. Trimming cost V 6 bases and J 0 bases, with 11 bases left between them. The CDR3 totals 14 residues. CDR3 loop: CSVETAATNEKLFF. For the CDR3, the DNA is TGCAGCGTCGAAACGGCAGCAACTAATGAAAAACTGTTTTTT.

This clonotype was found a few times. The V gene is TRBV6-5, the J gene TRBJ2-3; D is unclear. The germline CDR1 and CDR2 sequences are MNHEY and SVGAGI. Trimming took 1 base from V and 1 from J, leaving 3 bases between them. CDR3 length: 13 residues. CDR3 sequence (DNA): TGTGCCAGCAGTTACTTGGGCACAGATACGCAGTATTTT. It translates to CASSYLGTDTQYF.

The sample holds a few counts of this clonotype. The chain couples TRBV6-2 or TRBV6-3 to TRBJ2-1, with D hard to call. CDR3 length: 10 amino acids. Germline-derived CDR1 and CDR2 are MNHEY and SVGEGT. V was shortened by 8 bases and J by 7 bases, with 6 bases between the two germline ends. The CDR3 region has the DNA TGTGCCAGCGGCCTTAATGAGCAGTTCTTC. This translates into CASGLNEQFF.

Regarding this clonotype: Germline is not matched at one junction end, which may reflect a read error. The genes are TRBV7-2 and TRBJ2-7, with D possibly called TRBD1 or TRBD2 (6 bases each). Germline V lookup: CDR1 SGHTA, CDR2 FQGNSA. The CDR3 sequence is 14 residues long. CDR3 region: CASSSGATSYGQYF. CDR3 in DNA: TGTGCCAGCAGTTCGGGGGCCACCTCCTACGGGCAGTACTTC. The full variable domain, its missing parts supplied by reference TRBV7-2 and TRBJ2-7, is GAGVSQSPSNKVTEKGKDVELRCDPISGHTALYWYRQSLGQGLEFLIYFQGNSAPDKSGLPSDRFSAERTGGSVSTLTIQRTQQEDSAVYLCASSSGATSYGQYFGPGTRLTVT.

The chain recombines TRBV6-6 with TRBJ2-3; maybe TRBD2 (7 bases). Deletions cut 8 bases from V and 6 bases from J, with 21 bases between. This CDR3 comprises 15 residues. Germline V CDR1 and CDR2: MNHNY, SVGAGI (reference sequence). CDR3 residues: CASRWGGSSEDTQYF. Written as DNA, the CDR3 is TGTGCCAGCCGCTGGGGGGGCTCTTCAGAGGATACGCAGTATTTT.

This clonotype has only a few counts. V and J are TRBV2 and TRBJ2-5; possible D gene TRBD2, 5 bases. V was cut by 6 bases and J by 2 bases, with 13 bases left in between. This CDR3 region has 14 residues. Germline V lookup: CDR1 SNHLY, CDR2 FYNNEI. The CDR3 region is CASSEKEAQETQYF. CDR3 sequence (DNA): TGTGCCAGCAGCGAAAAGGAGGCACAAGAGACCCAGTACTTC.